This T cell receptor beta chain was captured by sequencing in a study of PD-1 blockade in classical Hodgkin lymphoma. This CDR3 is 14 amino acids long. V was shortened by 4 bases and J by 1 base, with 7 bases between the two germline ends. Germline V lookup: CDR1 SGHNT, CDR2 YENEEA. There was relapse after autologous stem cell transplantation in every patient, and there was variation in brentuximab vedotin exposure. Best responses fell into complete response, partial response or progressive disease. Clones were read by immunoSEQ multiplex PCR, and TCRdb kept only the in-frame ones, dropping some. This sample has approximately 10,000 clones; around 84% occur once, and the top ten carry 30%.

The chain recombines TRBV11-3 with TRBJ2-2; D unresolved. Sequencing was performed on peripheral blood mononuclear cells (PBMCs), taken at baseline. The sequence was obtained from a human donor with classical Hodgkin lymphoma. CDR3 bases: TGTGCCAGCAGCTCCCCCGAGAACACCGGGGAGCTGTTTTTT. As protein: CASSSPENTGELFF.